The T cell receptor beta chain described here comes from a study of cytotoxic CD8 clonotypes in ibrutinib-treated CLL (dated by TCRdb to the early 2020s). Context from the whole study: The cohort included some 14 treatment-naive and roughly ten relapsed/refractory patients; approximately 17 were IGHV unmutated. Cryopreserved peripheral blood mononuclear cells were collected at three points: before therapy, at response, and at either sustained remission or disease progression. All remission and progressive disease samples were collected while patients were still receiving ibrutinib. Partial responses were observed in some 24 patients and complete responses in 2; after a median follow-up of 68 months, remission was maintained in around 14 patients and progression was observed in some 12. An average of around 260,000 productive templates and 94,082 productive rearrangements was obtained per sample. The response samples were drawn at a median of roughly twelve months into treatment, with a range of roughly 6 to 36 months. Longitudinal samples were available for about 30% of the 86 trial participants. Findings and caveats that apply to the study as a whole: Sampling times were not matched between sustained-remission and progressing patients, and lymph node repertoires were not studied. Public clonotypes were found to be uncommon and were observed to contract or remain stable during treatment; the increase in clonality was shown to reflect expansion of private clonotypes at ibrutinib response. At baseline, clonality was higher than in age-matched healthy donors and showed a strong correlation with circulating CD8+ T-cell counts. Clonality rose at ibrutinib response, remained stable during sustained remission, and dropped back toward baseline at progression.

In light of the paper, this sample's time point label describes: more than 10 months on ibrutinib. For TCR beta library preparation, roughly 2 micrograms of genomic DNA were isolated from cryopreserved PBMCs. Longitudinal blood samples from CLL patients on ibrutinib monotherapy were analyzed using high-throughput TCR beta sequencing. The patients were enrolled in a single-center, open-label phase 2 trial of ibrutinib monotherapy. With regard to this clone: What antigen it recognizes has not been identified. No qualities accompany the bases; no much larger clone lies one base away.

Sequences MNHEY (CDR1) and SVGAGI (CDR2) are obtained from the germline V gene. CDR3 length: 14 amino acids, cysteine to phenylalanine. The CDR3 DNA has 42 bases and is translated from base 1. V gives up 6 bases and J gives up 0 bases, and the segment between their germline ends measures 12 bases. On a MiSeq, deep resolution sequencing aimed for a depth between 1 in 1 million and 1 in 200,000 T cells, with each clonotype covered around 9.2x on average. TCR beta libraries were generated with the immunoSEQ hsTCRB Kit. The original pipeline was this. The data were analyzed with ImmunoSEQ Analyzer and ImmunoSEQ Data Assistant, and V, D and J gene assignments followed IMGT definitions. Clonality, which ranges from 0 to 1, was calculated by subtracting the normalized Shannon entropy of productive rearrangement frequencies from one. Only overrepresented clonotypes making up at least 0.05% of the repertoire of each patient were included in the public clonotype analysis. About a dozen age-matched healthy donor repertoires from immuneACCESS were used as controls for clonality. In TCRdb, the immuneACCESS table is reduced to in-frame sequences with V and J assigned. These tables do not hold every clone; where another copy was compared, an unresolved V gene accounts for under half, and the others remain unexplained. V and J calls plus clone size are reproduced from that table; the DNA served to infer D and trimming. The sample data list around 200,000 clones, and approximately 79% of these were observed just once. The top ten clonotypes cover roughly 10% of the sample.

The chain couples TRBV6-5 to TRBJ2-7; TRBD1 could be the D gene, as 6 bases match. The material was PBMCs, obtained after 12 months of ibrutinib treatment. The TCR originated in a human donor with chronic lymphocytic leukemia. The DNA sequence is given as TGTGCCAGCAGCTTCGGGACACCCTCCTACGAGCAGTACTTC. This gives the protein CASSFGTPSYEQYF.